This TCR beta chain was sequenced during a study of yellow fever vaccine responses in identical twins. Study results and limitations: A vaccine T cell response that seemed partly convergent and partly personalized was reported in twins.

TCRdb re-derived calls from the RT-PCR reads in MiXCR, one entry per CDR3 protein. This sample carries several thousand distinct CDR3 sequences, 65% to 85% of them seen once, and the ten largest clones take roughly 2.6%. The CDR3 is 14 residues long. Germline values: CDR1 MNHNS, CDR2 SASEGT. V was trimmed by 6 bases and J by 5 bases, leaving 17 bases between them. As for this clonotype: The antigen is unknown.

The chain recombines TRBV6-1 with TRBJ2-7; a possible D gene is TRBD2 (6 bases). The sequenced sample was T cells from blood (PBMCs), unsorted or a sorted subset (not recorded which), obtained before or after yellow fever vaccination (not recorded which). This TCR came from a woman aged 18-29 years who received the yellow fever vaccine. CDR3 in DNA: TGTGCCAGCAGACGGGGGATAGAAATCGACGAGCAGTACGTC. Its protein product is CASRRGIEIDEQYV.